Listed below are T cell receptor beta chains from one sample, sequenced in a study of human T cells and chemical hapten exposure. TCRdb reprocessed the RACE reads via MiXCR and lists one record per CDR3 protein. The sample has a few hundred thousand distinct CDR3 sequences, 4.5% to 7% seen once. The sequencing used whole blood, collected in connection with sensitization to the hapten diphenylcyclopropenone (DPC). These receptors all stem from a woman between 18 and 30 years old with alopecia areata. Some clones in this sample may be carry-over from other donors' samples. The CDR3 runs from the conserved cysteine through the conserved F or W. The order of the fields is clone size, J gene, D gene, V gene, CDR3 DNA, CDR3 protein. D genes are given only for firm matches. Only some rows state a clone size, as once, few, many or a class for expanded clones.

>-|TRBJ1-2|-|TRBV12-3/TRBV12-4
TGTGCCAGCACCGGGGCCTCGACGGGCGGCTACACCTTC
CASTGASTGGYTF
>many|TRBJ2-5|TRBD1|TRBV29-1
TGCAGCGCCTCGACAGGGGCCGTACTGAAGACCCAGTACTTC
CSASTGAVLKTQYF
>-|TRBJ2-5|-|TRBV4-1
TGCGCCAGCAGCTCGCCGGGACAATTGAGGGCCCAGTACTTC
CASSSPGQLRAQYF
>many|TRBJ2-5|-|TRBV25-1
TGTGCCAGCAGTCCCGGCCGGGCCCAGTACTTC
CASSPGRAQYF
>many|TRBJ1-2|-|TRBV12-3/TRBV12-4
TGTGCCAGCTATGGGTCCGGCTACACCTTC
CASYGSGYTF
>few|TRBJ1-1|-|TRBV5-1
TGCGCCAGCAGCCGACGACAGGTGGATGATGGGACTGAAGCTTTCTTT
CASSRRQVDDGTEAFF
>-|TRBJ1-2|-|TRBV5-6
TGTGCCAGCAGCTTGGGGGACTTTTCCTATGGCTACACCTTC
CASSLGDFSYGYTF
>many|TRBJ1-4|-|TRBV25-1
TGTGCCAGCGGGGAGGGTGAAAAACTGTTTTTT
CASGEGEKLFF
>-|TRBJ2-1|-|TRBV6-1
TGTGCCAGCAGTGAACAGGGGCTCCACAATGAGCAGTTCTTC
CASSEQGLHNEQFF
>many|TRBJ1-1|TRBD1|TRBV7-2
TGTGCCAGCAGCTTTACGGACAGGGGGAGCACTGAAGCTTTCTTT
CASSFTDRGSTEAFF
>few|TRBJ1-6|TRBD1|TRBV5-1
TGCGCCAGCAGCTTGGGACAGGGCACCTCCTCCTATAATTCACCCCTCCACTTT
CASSLGQGTSSYNSPLHF
>many|TRBJ1-6|-|TRBV2
TGTGCCAAGGGGGGACCGGACAGATTGGATTCACCCCTCCACTTT
CAKGGPDRLDSPLHF
>many|TRBJ1-1|TRBD1|TRBV12-3/TRBV12-4
TGTGCCAGCAGTTCCAGACAGGGCACTGAAGCTTTCTTT
CASSSRQGTEAFF
>-|TRBJ2-3|TRBD2|TRBV6-1
TGTGCCAGCAGTGATCTAGCGGGGGCCGCCAGCACAGATACGCAGTATTTT
CASSDLAGAASTDTQYF
>many|TRBJ2-2|TRBD1|TRBV7-3
TGTGCCAGCAGTTTTGGACAGGGGGACACCGGGGAGCTGTTTTTT
CASSFGQGDTGELFF
>-|TRBJ2-3|-|TRBV4-3
TGCGCCAGCAGCCAAGATTACGCAGGGGCGACAGATACGCAGTATTTT
CASSQDYAGATDTQYF
>few|TRBJ1-5|-|TRBV10-3
TGTGCCATCAGTGAGTCGTTGCAGCCCCAGCATTTT
CAISESLQPQHF
>many|TRBJ1-1|TRBD1|TRBV6-5
TGTGCCAGCAGTTATGGGACAGGCATGAACACTGAAGCTTTCTTT
CASSYGTGMNTEAFF
>-|TRBJ1-5|-|TRBV20-1
TGCAGTGCTAGCAATGGACAGTCGAATCAGCCCCAGCATTTT
CSASNGQSNQPQHF
>many|TRBJ2-5|TRBD1|TRBV12-3/TRBV12-4
TGTGCCAGCAGTTTTTCGGGACAGGCGAGCCAAGAGACCCAGTACTTC
CASSFSGQASQETQYF
>few|TRBJ1-6|TRBD1|TRBV20-1
TGCAGTGCTGAAGACAGGGCGAGCTCCTATAATTCACCCCTCCACTTT
CSAEDRASSYNSPLHF
>many|TRBJ2-5|TRBD1|TRBV9
TGTGCCAGCAGCGCCGGGACAGGAGGTGTCCAAGAGACCCAGTACTTC
CASSAGTGGVQETQYF
>few|TRBJ1-3|TRBD1|TRBV4-3
TGCGCCAGCAGCCAACGGGACAGGGTATTAGGAAACACCATATATTTT
CASSQRDRVLGNTIYF
>-|TRBJ2-2|-|TRBV9
TGTGCCAGCAGCGCAGCCCAGACGATCGGGGAGCTGTTTTTT
CASSAAQTIGELFF
>-|TRBJ2-3|-|TRBV10-3
TGTGCCATCAGTGAGTCTGCGGGGAGCACAGATACGCAGTATTTT
CAISESAGSTDTQYF
>many|TRBJ2-1|-|TRBV3-1
TGTGCCAGCAGCCAAGAAGGCAGGTCCGATGAGCAGTTCTTC
CASSQEGRSDEQFF
>few|TRBJ2-7|-|TRBV20-1
TGCAGTGCTCCTGCCCCGTGGTCTTCGACGGCTACCTACGAGCAGTACTTC
CSAPAPWSSTATYEQYF